These T cell receptor beta chains were read from a single sample in a study of cytomegalovirus exposure and HLA in healthy donors. TCRdb's table, derived via immunoSEQ multiplex PCR, lists solely in-frame clones and lacks some. The sample has about 160,000 clones; the top ten hold over 1%. The sequenced sample consisted of PBMCs. The receptors here all came from a woman in her sixties in good health and CMV-seronegative. The CDR3 runs from the conserved cysteine through the conserved F or W. The order of the fields is V gene, D gene, J gene, CDR3 protein, CDR3 DNA. The D gene is left open where the match is weak.

TRBV5-1,TRBD1,TRBJ1-1,CASSHDRALSEAFF,TGCGCCAGCAGCCATGACAGGGCATTATCCGAAGCTTTCTTT
TRBV29-1,NA,TRBJ1-1,CSVEVPHLRAEAFF,TGCAGCGTTGAAGTTCCCCACCTGCGGGCGGAAGCTTTCTTT
TRBV13,NA,TRBJ1-1,CASSLGERAFF,TGTGCCAGCAGCCTAGGCGAGAGGGCTTTCTTT
TRBV4-1,TRBD1,TRBJ1-1,CASSQEGTAGSTEAFF,TGCGCCAGCAGCCAAGAGGGGACAGCGGGCTCCACTGAAGCTTTCTTT
TRBV5-6,TRBD2,TRBJ2-7,CASSLGLAGEEQYF,TGTGCCAGCAGCTTGGGACTAGCGGGAGAGGAGCAGTACTTC
TRBV6-5,NA,TRBJ1-1,CASNNRVNTEAFF,TGTGCCAGCAATAACAGGGTGAACACTGAAGCTTTCTTT
TRBV6-1,TRBD1,TRBJ1-5,CASSDDRGPGQPQHF,TGTGCCAGCAGTGATGACAGGGGGCCAGGTCAGCCCCAGCATTTT
TRBV29-1,NA,TRBJ1-2,CSPDRSNYGYTF,TGCAGCCCGGACAGATCAAACTATGGCTACACCTTC
TRBV7-2,TRBD1,TRBJ2-5,CASSPDRGKETQYF,TGTGCCAGCAGCCCCGACAGGGGGAAGGAGACCCAGTACTTC
TRBV7-3,TRBD2,TRBJ2-5,CASSSIAGRQETQYF,TGTGCCAGCAGCTCCATAGCGGGGAGACAAGAGACCCAGTACTTC
TRBV7-9,TRBD2,TRBJ2-4,CASSLLGRDIQYF,TGTGCCAGCAGCTTACTGGGGAGGGACATTCAGTACTTC
TRBV29-1,TRBD1,TRBJ1-1,CSVGWTGLNTEAFF,TGCAGCGTTGGTTGGACAGGTCTGAACACTGAAGCTTTCTTT
TRBV7-9,TRBD1,TRBJ1-5,CASSGTGGWQPQHF,TGTGCCAGCAGCGGTACAGGGGGCTGGCAGCCCCAGCATTTT
TRBV5-6,TRBD2,TRBJ2-3,CASSLGGRYTDTQYF,TGTGCCAGCAGCTTGGGCGGGAGGTACACAGATACGCAGTATTTT
TRBV6-1,NA,TRBJ1-2,CASHSLNYGYTF,TGTGCCAGCCACAGTCTCAACTATGGCTACACCTTC
TRBV9,NA,TRBJ2-5,CASSANVSPRETQYF,TGTGCCAGCAGCGCGAACGTCTCGCCTCGGGAGACCCAGTACTTC
TRBV4-1,TRBD1,TRBJ2-7,CASSQQPLGQGRYEQYF,TGCGCCAGCAGCCAACAACCCCTTGGACAGGGCCGCTACGAGCAGTACTTC
TRBV5-1,NA,TRBJ2-3,CASSQDKISTDTQYF,TGCGCCAGCAGTCAGGACAAAATTAGCACAGATACGCAGTATTTT
TRBV15,NA,TRBJ1-6,CATSILYGGDSPLHF,TGTGCCACCAGCATTCTCTACGGCGGGGATTCACCCCTCCACTTT
TRBV18,NA,TRBJ1-2,CASSSDQPGLTRAGYTF,TGTGCCAGCTCATCGGACCAACCGGGACTCACACGGGCGGGCTACACCTTC
TRBV7-6,TRBD1,TRBJ1-5,CASSLYRGLNQPQHF,TGTGCCAGCAGCTTGTACAGGGGGCTTAATCAGCCCCAGCATTTT
TRBV29-1,NA,TRBJ2-4,CSVASLAKNIQYF,TGCAGCGTCGCTAGCTTAGCCAAAAACATTCAGTACTTC
TRBV19,NA,TRBJ1-5,CASSIGGPFEPQHF,TGTGCCAGTAGTATAGGGGGGCCTTTTGAGCCCCAGCATTTT
TRBV5-6,TRBD2,TRBJ2-3,CASSSRLAGLDTQYF,TGTGCCAGCAGCTCCCGACTAGCGGGATTGGATACGCAGTATTTT
TRBV6-1,NA,TRBJ1-5,CASSATRNQPQHF,TGTGCCAGCAGTGCCACGAGGAATCAGCCCCAGCATTTT
TRBV28,TRBD1,TRBJ1-1,CASTTPGGAFF,TGTGCCAGCACCACCCCAGGGGGGGCTTTCTTT
TRBV5-4,TRBD2,TRBJ2-7,CASSSIDTTSETVLRGEQYF,TGTGCCAGCAGCTCGATCGACACTACTAGCGAGACTGTTCTAAGGGGCGAGCAGTACTTC
TRBV30,NA,TRBJ1-1,CAWSQGGDTEAFF,TGTGCCTGGAGTCAAGGGGGGGACACTGAAGCTTTCTTT
TRBV27,NA,TRBJ1-5,CASSLGARQPQHF,TGTGCCAGCAGTTTGGGGGCTAGGCAGCCCCAGCATTTT
TRBV13,NA,TRBJ1-2,CASSPEGDNYGYTF,TGTGCCAGCAGCCCAGAGGGGGATAACTATGGCTACACCTTC
TRBV7-2,NA,TRBJ2-2,CASSLRGGGFETGELFF,TGTGCCAGCAGCTTAAGGGGTGGGGGGTTCGAGACCGGGGAGCTGTTTTTT
TRBV18,NA,TRBJ2-7,CASSPGGTYEQYF,TGTGCCAGCTCACCAGGCGGGACCTACGAGCAGTACTTC
TRBV7-3,NA,TRBJ1-5,CASSPQGISNQPQHF,TGTGCCAGCAGCCCTCAGGGTATAAGCAATCAGCCCCAGCATTTT
TRBV11-3,NA,TRBJ2-1,CASSGGLGGGYNEQFF,TGTGCCAGCAGCGGGGGGTTAGGGGGCGGGTACAATGAGCAGTTCTTC
TRBV6-5,NA,TRBJ2-7,CASSYYGGAGYEQYF,TGTGCCAGCAGTTACTATGGGGGGGCAGGTTACGAGCAGTACTTC
TRBV6-1,NA,TRBJ2-7,CASSEGMGGTF,TGTGCCAGCAGTGAAGGGATGGGGGGGACATTC
TRBV7-9,NA,TRBJ2-1,CASSLDLGEQFF,TGTGCCAGCAGCTTAGACCTAGGTGAGCAGTTCTTC
TRBV19,TRBD2,TRBJ2-4,CASSARTSLNIQYF,TGTGCCAGTAGTGCCCGGACTAGCTTGAACATTCAGTACTTC
TRBV27,NA,TRBJ1-1,CASSITGGMGLIGAFF,TGTGCCAGCAGTATAACGGGGGGCATGGGCTTGATTGGAGCTTTCTTT
TRBV2,TRBD2,TRBJ2-7,CASSRLAGASYEQYF,TGTGCCAGCAGTAGACTAGCGGGAGCCTCCTACGAGCAGTACTTC
TRBV13,NA,TRBJ2-7,CASSKQTRDYEQYF,TGTGCCAGCAGCAAACAGACTAGGGACTACGAGCAGTACTTC
TRBV11-2,NA,TRBJ2-2,CASSFARGRTGELFF,TGTGCCAGCAGCTTTGCCCGGGGAAGGACCGGGGAGCTGTTTTTT
TRBV4-2,TRBD2,TRBJ2-5,CASSLDSGRAGETQYF,TGTGCCAGCAGCCTAGATAGCGGGAGGGCCGGCGAGACCCAGTACTTC
TRBV18,TRBD1,TRBJ2-7,CASSPRTGDYEQYF,TGTGCCAGCTCACCTCGGACAGGTGACTACGAGCAGTACTTC
TRBV7-2,NA,TRBJ2-1,CASSLIRGHEQFF,TGTGCCAGCAGCTTAATTCGAGGCCATGAGCAGTTCTTC
TRBV7-8,TRBD1,TRBJ2-1,CASSLVSQGAYNEQFF,TGTGCCAGCAGCTTAGTGAGCCAGGGGGCCTACAATGAGCAGTTCTTC
TRBV7-8,NA,TRBJ2-3,CASSLEKWLASTQYF,TGTGCCAGCAGCTTAGAGAAATGGCTAGCTAGTACGCAGTATTTT
TRBV7-6,NA,TRBJ2-2,CASRLDSANTGELFF,TGTGCCAGCAGACTCGACAGCGCGAACACCGGGGAGCTGTTTTTT
TRBV18,NA,TRBJ2-7,CASSPQGDQGAIF,TGTGCCAGCTCACCACAGGGGGACCAAGGGGCGATATTC
TRBV7-2,TRBD1,TRBJ1-2,CASSEKGQGAQGYTF,TGTGCCAGCAGCGAGAAGGGACAGGGGGCGCAAGGCTACACCTTC
TRBV5-6,NA,TRBJ2-7,CASSTVDRSYEQYF,TGTGCCAGCAGCACAGTTGACAGGTCCTACGAGCAGTACTTC
TRBV7-8,NA,TRBJ2-1,CASTADHIKARVGNEQFF,TGTGCCAGCACAGCGGATCATATAAAAGCGCGTGTGGGCAATGAGCAGTTCTTC
TRBV18,TRBD1,TRBJ2-7,CASSPRDRGRREQYF,TGTGCCAGCTCACCTCGAGACAGGGGGCGCCGCGAGCAGTACTTC
TRBV7-6,TRBD1,TRBJ1-4,CASSPGQGVEEKLFF,TGTGCCAGCAGCCCGGGACAGGGCGTTGAGGAAAAACTGTTTTTT
TRBV13,NA,TRBJ2-3,CASRVTSSADTQYF,TGTGCCAGCAGGGTAACTAGTTCAGCAGATACGCAGTATTTT